Below, 11 T cell receptor beta chains from the same sample are listed, as sequenced in a study of read filtering for tumor transcriptome and immune sequencing. Molecular barcoded adaptors covering alpha/delta and beta/gamma chains were used on 400 to 450 ng RNA. TCRdb re-called the reads with MiXCR, one entry per CDR3 protein. This sample has approximately 150,000 distinct CDR3 sequences; over 10% occur once, and the top ten carry 7.5% to 9.5%. The sequenced material came from a population of CD138-negative cells sorted from bone marrow. These receptor sequences come from a donor aged 40 or over with multiple myeloma.

This clonotype was seen many times. The chain is built from TRBV2 and TRBJ2-1; no clear D. The germline CDR1 and CDR2 sequences are SNHLY and FYNNEI. This CDR3 region has 14 residues. V was trimmed by 7 bases and J by 2 bases, leaving 12 bases between them. The CDR3 loop is CASTFQHPYNEQFF. The CDR3 region has the DNA TGTGCCAGCACATTCCAACACCCCTACAATGAGCAGTTCTTC.

Ten or more counts support this clonotype. This chain connects TRBV10-3 to TRBJ2-5; the match to TRBD1 covers 7 bases. V lost 10 bases to trimming and J lost 3 bases; unmatched junction nucleotides: 5. Germline V gene lookup returns CDR1 ENHRY and CDR2 SYGVKD. The CDR3 has 12 residues. CDR3 in amino acids: CATSGTEETQYF. The CDR3, as DNA: TGTGCCACCTCTGGGACAGAAGAGACCCAGTACTTC.

The chain uses TRBV12-3 or TRBV12-4 and TRBJ2-2, with a tentative D call TRBD2 (5 bases). The CDR3 is 16 amino acids. V lost 6 bases and J lost 0, with 14 bases in between. The CDR3 here is CASSLSGSANTGELFF. The DNA of the CDR3 is TGTGCCAGCAGCCTATCAGGTAGCGCGAACACCGGGGAGCTGTTTTTT.

This clonotype showed up many times. The chain uses TRBV6-2 or TRBV6-3 and TRBJ2-5; no reliable D call. V was shortened by 5 bases and J by 1 base, with 11 bases between the two germline ends. Germline assignment: CDR1 MNHEY and CDR2 SVGEGT. This CDR3 comprises 14 residues. The CDR3 loop reads CASSPRRPQETQYF. DNA of the CDR3: TGTGCCAGCAGTCCCAGAAGGCCCCAAGAGACCCAGTACTTC.

This clonotype appeared many times. CDR3 bases: TGTGCCAGTAGTATTAAACCAGGGTACAATGAGCAGTTCTTC. It yields the protein CASSIKPGYNEQFF. The rearrangement links TRBV19 to TRBJ2-1, with D possibly TRBD1 on 5 matching bases. V gave up 3 bases and J gave up 4 bases, with 10 bases separating them. The CDR3 is made up of 14 amino acids. Per the germline V gene, CDR1 is LNHDA and CDR2 is SQIVND (reference sequence). Together with reference TRBV19 and TRBJ2-1, the CDR3 gives the full variable domain: DGGITQSPKYLFRKEGQNVTLSCEQNLNHDAMYWYRQDPGQGLRLIYYSQIVNDFQKGDIAEGYSVSREKKESFPLTVTSAQKNPTAFYLCASSIKPGYNEQFFGPGTRLTVL.

This clonotype has a count of ten or more. The V call is TRBV18, the J call TRBJ2-1, with D perhaps assigned TRBD1 or TRBD2 (5 bases each). This CDR3 is 14 amino acids long. Germline CDR1 KGHSH, CDR2 LQKENI. V lost 4 bases and J 4 bases, leaving 11 bases between the germline ends. The CDR3 protein is CASSRDQSYNEQFF. The CDR3 region has the DNA TGTGCCAGCTCACGGGACCAGTCTTACAATGAGCAGTTCTTC.

This clonotype was seen many times. The chain carries TRBV4-1 and TRBJ2-1, with D possibly being TRBD1 or TRBD2 (6 bases each). Per the germline V gene, CDR1 is MGHRA and CDR2 is YSYEKL. The CDR3 sequence is 16 residues long. Trimming removed 0 bases from V and 2 bases from J, with 11 bases in between. CDR3 DNA: TGCGCCAGCAGCCAAGATAGGGGGAGGACCTACAATGAGCAGTTCTTC. Protein: CASSQDRGRTYNEQFF.

This clonotype was recorded at least ten times. The chain joins TRBV6-6 to TRBJ1-2; 7 bases agree with TRBD1. The J segment lost 6 bases and the V segment lost 1 base, leaving 8 bases of the junction unmatched. The CDR3 covers 15 residues. The germline CDR1 and CDR2 sequences are MNHNY and SVGAGI (reference sequence). CDR3 region: CASSYFDREIDGYTF. Here the CDR3 DNA reads TGTGCCAGCAGTTACTTTGACAGGGAAATAGATGGCTACACCTTC.

This clonotype was observed at least ten times. The chain links TRBV29-1 to TRBJ1-5; no reliable D call. Germline V CDR1 and CDR2: SQVTM, ANQGSEA. Trimming cost V 7 bases and J 4 bases, with 14 bases left between them. The CDR3 has 13 residues. The CDR3 sequence is CSAGKALNQPQHF. The CDR3, as DNA: TGCAGCGCTGGAAAGGCACTAAATCAGCCCCAGCATTTT. The full variable domain, rest sourced from reference TRBV29-1 and TRBJ1-5, is SAVISQKPSRDICQRGTSLTIQCQVDSQVTMMFWYRQQPGQSLTLIATANQGSEATYESGFVIDKFPISRPNLTFSTLTVSNMSPEDSSIYLCSAGKALNQPQHFGDGTRLSIL.

In this sample, this clonotype turned up many times. V usage is TRBV6-2 or TRBV6-3 and J usage is TRBJ2-1; D gene unclear. V shed 2 bases and J shed 5 bases, with 10 bases lying between them. Germline V gene sequence: CDR1 MNHEY, CDR2 SVGEGT. The CDR3 contains 14 residues. The CDR3 here is CASSYGYRNNEQFF. The CDR3 bases are TGTGCCAGCAGTTACGGTTACAGAAACAATGAGCAGTTCTTC.

This clonotype was counted at least ten times. This chain joins TRBV7-9 and TRBJ1-6, with D unresolved. Trimming left V 0 bases short and J 7 bases short, with 7 bases between. The CDR3 extends over 14 amino acids. Germline CDR1 SEHNR, CDR2 FQNEAQ (reference sequence). The CDR3 DNA sequence: TGTGCCAGCAGCTTAGCGGTCCCCAATTCACCCCTCCACTTT. Translation gives CASSLAVPNSPLHF.